This record concerns one TCR beta chain sequence. There is no known antigen for this receptor. No much larger clone exists at a distance of one base, and base qualities are not known. V loses 6 bases of germline sequence and J loses 5 bases, and the interval between the two ends is 16 bases. The CDR3 holds 14 amino acids from the cysteine to the phenylalanine. Just CDR3 DNA is preserved here, 42 bases in frame from base 1. CDR1 and CDR2 are drawn from the germline V gene (reference sequence): LGHDT, YNNKEL. This specimen's time point label, interpreted: baseline before first vaccination. Vaccinee samples were obtained from the UK trials COV001 and COV002, which included a single-blind randomized controlled phase 2/3 trial of AZD1222 (ChAdOx1 nCoV-19) in healthy adults. Trial participant PBMC samples were collected at day 0 and day 28 after the second dose for TCRbeta chain sequencing. The data were obtained in a study of T cell responses to AZD1222 COVID-19 vaccine (dated by TCRdb to the early 2020s). As for the study more broadly: AZD1222 recipients whose second dose came at about 4 weeks and those whose second dose came at about 12 weeks were combined into one group, since spike-specific TCR depth and breadth did not differ between the two schedules. A total of 233 trial participants underwent TCR sequencing, of whom some 210 received two doses of AZD1222 and about 26 received two doses of the MenACWY control vaccine. Trial participants were enrolled into age subgroups of 18-55, 56-69 and 70-plus years, which contained about 150, 28 and 57 TCR-sequenced participants, respectively.

The CDR3 regions of human TCRbeta chains were analyzed by immunosequencing. In the paper's pipeline: TCRs in the repertoires were compared against a reference library of SARS-CoV-2-specific TCRs that had been generated with the MIRA antigen-specificity platform. Breadth meant the fraction of unique TCRs that were SARS-CoV-2-associated, whereas depth meant the fraction of total T cells that were SARS-CoV-2-associated. Using the MIRA data, each spike-specific TCR was assigned both to the spike region to which the TCR was reactive and to a CD4 or CD8 class. Log10-transformed breadth and depth values were compared by one-way ANOVA with Sidak's multiple comparisons tests. The immuneACCESS repertoire file appears here via TCRdb, limited to in-frame rearrangements. These files lack a portion of the clones; in checked studies, under half of the deficit traces to unresolved V genes, and the cause of the others is not known. The DNA gave D and trimming, while V, J and clone size come from that table. This sample lists under 150,000 clones; 88% were detected once. Roughly 15% of the sample goes to the ten largest clones.

On the study overall, not on this receptor specifically: Conclusions about previously exposed vaccinees were limited because only a handful of AZD1222 recipients were SARS-CoV-2 seropositive at baseline. A significant rise in spike-specific TCR breadth and depth was observed after two AZD1222 doses relative to day 0 and relative to MenACWY recipients. The 56-69-year group was small, and its depth increase did not reach significance, likely because of low power. The whole spike protein was spanned by vaccine-associated CD4 TCRs, and dominant responses were seen in regions 160-218 and 743-854. Participants were mostly white British, with more females than males. The authors suggested clonal diversity may have been underestimated. No day 14 peak-response samples were available, so repertoires were characterized only after the peak T cell response. Epitopes outside the regions mutated in the B.1.351 and B.1.1.7 variants were reportedly recognized by nearly half of the unique spike-specific TCRs.

The chain was built from TRBV3-1 (or the pseudogene TRBV3-2) and TRBJ1-2; D gene: possibly TRBD1, on 6 matching bases. This sample comprised peripheral blood, obtained on day 0 of AZD1222 vaccination. The clonotype was recovered from an adult in good health. This receptor carries the CDR3 CASRPDRRPYGYTF. The DNA is as follows: TGTGCCAGCAGACCCGACAGGAGACCGTATGGCTACACCTTC.